These 6 T cell receptor beta chains were sequenced from one sample in a study of CD8+ T cells in alopecia areata. RNA extraction was followed by reverse transcription into cDNA, which acted as the sequencing template. The repertoire was sequenced with immunoSEQ multiplex PCR; TCRdb's copy has only in-frame clones and lacks some. Among 200,000 or so clones listed, 57% were seen once. The sample in question was CD4+ T cells sorted from blood, obtained at week 0. The receptors originated from a human donor with alopecia areata.

The sample holds one count of this clone. Written as DNA, the CDR3 is TGTGCCTGGAGTACCGGGACAGGATTATTTGTTCAGCCCCAGCATTTT. Its translation: CAWSTGTGLFVQPQHF. The chain combines TRBV30 with TRBJ1-5, with 8 bases matching TRBD1. The V segment lost 2 bases and the J segment 6 bases; nucleotides outside the gene matches: 12. Germline V gives CDR1 GTSNPN, CDR2 SVGIG (reference sequence). The CDR3 spans 16 residues.

This clone was seen only once. The genes are TRBV7-9 and TRBJ2-5; D perhaps matches TRBD2 (5 bases). The V gene lost 4 bases and the J gene lost 7 bases, with 31 bases spanning the gap. The germline CDR1 and CDR2 sequences are SEHNR and FQNEAQ (reference sequence). CDR3 length: 19 amino acids. The CDR3 loop is CASSSRSSANGGLRGTQYF. The CDR3 region has the DNA TGTGCCAGCAGCTCACGTAGTTCGGCTAACGGCGGGTTACGGGGGACCCAGTACTTC.

Here the CDR3 DNA reads TGCAGCGTTGTTCGCGGCGGGGGGGCCTACAATGAGCAGTTCTTC. Its translation is CSVVRGGGAYNEQFF. This chain joins TRBV29-1 and TRBJ2-1; 9 nucleotides agree with TRBD2. The CDR3 contains 15 residues. J was trimmed by 2 bases and V by 4 bases; bases with no gene match: 6. Germline CDR1 is SQVTM and CDR2 is ANQGSEA.

The chain is built from TRBV25-1 and TRBJ2-7, with a possible D match to TRBD1 (6 bases). Trimming left V 3 bases short and J 5 bases short, with 17 bases between. Germline CDR1 is MGHDK and CDR2 is SYGVNS. The CDR3 length is 15 residues. CDR3 amino acids: CASSDVLDRIHEQYF. For the CDR3, the DNA is TGTGCCAGCAGTGACGTGTTGGACAGAATCCACGAGCAGTACTTC.

The V and J genes are TRBV30 and TRBJ2-1; TRBD2 agrees at 10 bases. The trim removed 1 base at V and 12 bases at J, leaving 12 bases unmatched. In germline, CDR1 is GTSNPN, CDR2 SVGIG (reference sequence). The CDR3 runs to 15 residues. The CDR3 coding sequence is TGTGCCTGGAGTGCCGACCCCTCTAGCGGGAGTGGGCAGTTCTTC. Residues: CAWSADPSSGSGQFF. The variable domain in full, with the rest retrieved from reference TRBV30 and TRBJ2-1, is SQTIHQWPATLVQPVGSPLSLECTVEGTSNPNLYWYRQAAGRGLQLLFYSVGIGQISSEVPQNLSASRPQDRQFILSSKKLLLSDSGFYLCAWSADPSSGSGQFFGPGTRLTVL.

The rearrangement uses TRBV29-1 and TRBJ2-7, with D perhaps given as TRBD1 or TRBD2 (5 bases each). Trimming removed 6 bases from V and 3 bases from J, with 18 bases in between. Looked up from germline, CDR1 is SQVTM and CDR2 is ANQGSEA. This CDR3 contains 14 residues. The CDR3 DNA reads as TGCAGCGTCGGAGGTGTGGCAGGGAGCTACGAGCAGTACTTC. It encodes CSVGGVAGSYEQYF.